These 21 T cell receptor beta chains originate from one sample sequenced in a study of blood T cell repertoires in COVID-19. Method: immunoSEQ multiplex PCR; TCRdb's copy keeps in-frame clones and lacks some. The sample holds over 200,000 clones, approximately 84% seen once. What was sequenced was PBMCs or T cells enriched from blood (not recorded which). These receptors were obtained from a man aged 18 to 30 who had recovered from COVID-19.

This chain's CDR3 is CASSFSGGETQYF. In DNA form, the CDR3 reads TGTGCCAGCAGTTTTTCAGGGGGCGAGACCCAGTACTTC. J is TRBJ2-5 and V is TRBV12-3 or TRBV12-4, with 8 bases that match TRBD1. Losses at the gene ends were 3 bases for V and 5 bases for J; bases not matched to a gene: 2. The CDR3 is made up of 13 amino acids.

This chain links TRBV12-5 with TRBJ2-3, with D possibly matching TRBD1 (5 bases). The CDR3 is 16 amino acids. The germline V and J ends were trimmed by 1 base and 1 base, with 12 bases remaining between them. In germline, CDR1 is LGHNT, CDR2 FRNRAP. The CDR3, as DNA: TGTGCTAGTGGTTTGGGAGTCAGGGTACGCACAGATACGCAGTATTTT. Its translation: CASGLGVRVRTDTQYF.

The gene calls are TRBV2 and TRBJ2-1; TRBD1 aligns across 9 bases. The J segment lost 5 bases and the V segment lost 9 bases, leaving 8 bases of the junction unmatched. The CDR3 is made up of 14 amino acids. The germline CDR1 and CDR2 sequences are SNHLY and FYNNEI. In DNA form, the CDR3 reads TGTGCCAGTCGCCGGGACAGGGATAACAATGAGCAGTTCTTC. This encodes CASRRDRDNNEQFF.

The chain joins TRBV2 to TRBJ1-2; D perhaps matches TRBD1 (6 bases). Deletions cut 3 bases from V and 14 bases from J, with 19 bases between. CDR3 length: 13 residues. In germline, CDR1 is SNHLY, CDR2 FYNNEI. CDR3 sequence: CASSELGRGSGTF. CDR3 in DNA: TGTGCCAGCAGTGAGCTAGGCAGGGGATCGGGGACCTTC. Looking up the rest from reference TRBV2 and TRBJ1-2 gives the full variable domain: EPEVTQTPSHQVTQMGQEVILRCVPISNHLYFYWYRQILGQKVEFLVSFYNNEISEKSEIFDDQFSVERPDGSNFTLKIRSTKLEDSAMYFCASSELGRGSGTFGSGTRLTVV.

The chain employs TRBV19 and TRBJ1-3, with D unresolved. CDR3 length: 16 residues. Germline V lookup: CDR1 LNHDA, CDR2 SQIVND (reference sequence). The germline V and J ends were trimmed by 3 bases and 4 bases, with 16 bases remaining between them. The CDR3 loop reads CASSISGGGPGNTIYF. DNA of the CDR3: TGTGCCAGTAGTATTTCCGGCGGAGGCCCAGGAAACACCATATATTTT.

The chain employs TRBV7-9 and TRBJ1-5, with 7 bases lining up with TRBD1. V was clipped by 8 bases and J by 5 bases; unmatched bases: 3. CDR1 and CDR2 from the germline V gene are SEHNR and FQNEAQ (reference sequence). The CDR3 is 12 residues long. CDR3 in DNA: TGTGCCAGCGGTACAGGGGATCAGCCCCAGCATTTT. It translates to CASGTGDQPQHF.

The rearrangement links TRBV7-6 to TRBJ2-5; 13 bases map to TRBD2. CDR1 is SGHVS and CDR2 is FNYEAQ in the germline V gene. V lost 1 base to trimming and J lost 7 bases; unmatched junction nucleotides: 9. There are 17 residues in the CDR3. The CDR3 sequence: CASSLEGLAGPVGTQYF. The CDR3 region has the DNA TGTGCCAGCAGCTTAGAGGGACTAGCGGGGCCGGTTGGGACCCAGTACTTC.

J is TRBJ2-3 and V is TRBV15, with TRBD2 matching 11 bases. From germline, CDR1 is LNHNV and CDR2 YYDKDF (reference sequence). V dropped 2 bases and J dropped 0; count of bases not matched to a gene: 10. This CDR3 contains 19 residues. The CDR3 loop is CATSRLAGGLISSTDTQYF. DNA of the CDR3: TGTGCCACCAGCAGACTAGCGGGAGGACTCATATCTAGCACAGATACGCAGTATTTT.

This chain connects TRBV5-4 to TRBJ2-1; TRBD1 matches at 9 bases. Germline lookup yields CDR1 SGHNT and CDR2 YYREEE (reference sequence). The junction had 2 bases not matched to a gene; V was cut back by 2 bases and J by 8 bases. The CDR3 loop spans 13 amino acids. DNA of the CDR3: TGTGCCAGCAGCTTAACAGGGGGCTATGAGCAGTTCTTC. It is translated as CASSLTGGYEQFF.

This rearrangement joins TRBV5-1 to TRBJ2-1; 7 bases agree with TRBD2. Germline CDR1 is SGHRS and CDR2 is YFSETQ. The CDR3 runs 15 residues. With 0 bases clipped from V and 1 base from J, the junction kept 1 base outside the gene matches. For the CDR3, the DNA is TGCGCCAGCAGCTTGGAAGCGGGATCCTACAATGAGCAGTTCTTC. Protein product: CASSLEAGSYNEQFF. The entire variable domain, with the rest obtained from reference TRBV5-1 and TRBJ2-1, is as follows: KAGVTQTPRYLIKTRGQQVTLSCSPISGHRSVSWYQQTPGQGLQFLFEYFSETQRNKGNFPGRFSGRQFSNSRSEMNVSTLELGDSALYLCASSLEAGSYNEQFFGPGTRLTVL.

This clone appeared once. The genes are TRBV3-1 (or the pseudogene TRBV3-2) and TRBJ1-6; TRBD1 matches at 8 bases. This CDR3 is built from 15 residues. From germline, CDR1 is LGHDT and CDR2 YNNKEL (reference sequence). The V gene end was trimmed by 3 bases and the J gene end by 7 bases; junction bases not matched to a gene: 5. CDR3 nucleotide sequence: TGTGCCAGCAGCCACTACCGGGACAGGAATTCACCCCTCCACTTT. Translating gives CASSHYRDRNSPLHF.

V is TRBV2 and J is TRBJ2-5; D is unclear. Per germline, CDR1 SNHLY and CDR2 FYNNEI. The CDR3 is made up of 11 amino acids. Between the trimmed V and J ends, which lost 8 bases and 4 bases, there was a span of 8 bases. The CDR3 loop reads CASSEVETQYF. In nucleotides, the CDR3 is TGTGCCAGCTCCGAGGTAGAGACCCAGTACTTC.

This chain connects TRBV4-1 to TRBJ1-1, with D unresolved. Per the germline V gene, CDR1 is MGHRA and CDR2 is YSYEKL. The CDR3 length is 15 residues. The germline V and J ends were trimmed by 1 base and 0 bases, with 9 bases remaining between them. The CDR3 protein is CASSQVEGMNTEAFF. For the CDR3, the DNA is TGCGCCAGCAGCCAAGTGGAGGGTATGAACACTGAAGCTTTCTTT.

The rearrangement joins TRBV5-1 to TRBJ2-1; D gene unclear. Germline CDR1 is SGHRS and CDR2 is YFSETQ. This CDR3 spans 12 amino acids. V lost 0 bases and J lost 10, with 8 bases in between. This CDR3 reads CASSLDLAEQFF. The CDR3 DNA sequence: TGCGCCAGCAGCTTGGATCTGGCCGAGCAGTTCTTC.

V gene TRBV27 combines with J gene TRBJ2-5, with D maybe TRBD2 (6 bases). The V gene's germline CDR1 is MNHEY and CDR2 SMNVEV (reference sequence). The CDR3 runs 14 residues. V gave up 4 bases and J gave up 2 bases, with 11 bases separating them. The CDR3 DNA follows: TGTGCCAGCAGTTACCGCGGGGTACAAGAGACCCAGTACTTC. Translating gives CASSYRGVQETQYF.

This rearrangement joins TRBV10-3 to TRBJ1-5, with 7 bases aligning to TRBD1. V shed 2 bases, J shed 6 bases, and the junction held 7 bases outside the gene matches. Germline CDR1 is ENHRY and CDR2 is SYGVKD. CDR3 length: 15 amino acids. The CDR3 sequence is CAISETGASPQPQHF. In DNA, the CDR3 is TGTGCCATCAGTGAGACAGGGGCTTCCCCTCAGCCCCAGCATTTT.

This clone was found a few times. V usage is TRBV23-1 and J usage is TRBJ2-7, with 9 bases that match TRBD2. TRBV23-1 is an open reading frame whose function is uncertain. V lost 3 bases to trimming and J lost 3 bases; unmatched junction nucleotides: 6. The CDR3 has 15 amino acids. The CDR3 DNA reads as TGCGCCAGCAGTCAGCCGGGACTAGCTTACTACGAGCAGTACTTC. Its translation: CASSQPGLAYYEQYF.

The J gene is TRBJ2-1, the V gene TRBV19; 8 bases are a match to TRBD1. The CDR3 is 15 amino acids. Germline V lookup: CDR1 LNHDA, CDR2 SQIVND (reference sequence). V lost 4 bases to trimming and J lost 1 base; unmatched junction nucleotides: 3. As DNA, the CDR3 is TGTGCCAGTAGTACAGGGGGCTCGTCCTACAATGAGCAGTTCTTC. It codes for CASSTGGSSYNEQFF.

This rearrangement joins TRBV2 to TRBJ1-5, with a possible D match to TRBD1 (6 bases). V lost 6 bases, J lost 4 bases, and 10 bases lay in between. The CDR3 has 13 residues. The germline CDR1 and CDR2 sequences are SNHLY and FYNNEI. The CDR3 coding sequence is TGTGCCAGCAGATGGACAGAAAATCAGCCCCAGCATTTT. Translated, it gives CASRWTENQPQHF.

This rearrangement joins TRBV29-1 to TRBJ1-4, with 9 bases fitting TRBD1. The CDR3 extends over 12 amino acids. V dropped 6 bases and J dropped 6; count of bases not matched to a gene: 2. Germline V gene sequence: CDR1 SQVTM, CDR2 ANQGSEA. In DNA form, the CDR3 reads TGCAGCGTCGACAGGGGGGATGAAAAACTGTTTTTT. This codes for CSVDRGDEKLFF.

This chain joins TRBV5-4 and TRBJ2-7; 7 nucleotides match TRBD2. V shed 4 bases and J 4 bases; nucleotides not matched to a gene: 8. The CDR3 runs to 14 residues. The germline gives CDR1 SGHNT, CDR2 YYREEE (reference sequence). In nucleotides, the CDR3 is TGTGCCAGCAGCCGAGCAGCGGGGATATACGAGCAGTACTTC. This encodes CASSRAAGIYEQYF.